Listed below are T cell receptor beta chains from one sample, sequenced in a study of Ad26.COV2.S vaccination and SARS-CoV-2 variants. Some clones are missing from TCRdb's copy, which holds only in-frame ones; the method was immunoSEQ multiplex PCR. The table shows fewer than 500,000 clones, with about 88% occurring only once. The sequenced sample was peripheral blood, obtained in a trial of Ad26.COV2.S vaccine versus placebo. These TCRs come from a person between 18 and 65 years old who received the Ad26.COV2.S COVID-19 vaccine or a placebo. CDR3s include the opening cysteine and the closing phenylalanine or tryptophan. The D gene is left open where the match is weak. Some rows have no size entry. The others give once, few or many, or a class for an expanded clone.

>NA|NA|TRBJ1-5|TRBV30
TGTGCCTGGGCCCGGAGTAGCAATCAGCCCCAGCATTTT
CAWARSSNQPQHF
>NA|TRBD1|TRBJ2-7|TRBV7-2
TGTGCCAGCAGCTTGGGACAGGGGCACTTAGGGCAGTACTTC
CASSLGQGHLGQYF
>NA|NA|TRBJ1-5|TRBV2
TGTGCCAGCAGTCGACAGGACAATCAGCCCCAGCATTTT
CASSRQDNQPQHF
>NA|NA|TRBJ2-1|TRBV7-2
TGTGCCAGCAGCTTAGCGCGGCGGGGGCCGGGCTACAATGAGCAGTTCTTC
CASSLARRGPGYNEQFF
>NA|TRBD1|TRBJ1-4|TRBV15
TGTGCCACCAGCGGGACAGGGGCTACTAATGAAAAACTGTTTTTT
CATSGTGATNEKLFF
>few|NA|TRBJ2-1|TRBV7-3
TGTGCCAGCAGCTTAACCCTACTAGACCATGAGCAGTTCTTC
CASSLTLLDHEQFF
>NA|TRBD2|TRBJ2-3|TRBV6-2/TRBV6-3
TGTGCCAGCAGCCGTAGCGGGAGCGAGGATACGCAGTATTTT
CASSRSGSEDTQYF
>NA|NA|TRBJ1-5|TRBV6-2/TRBV6-3
TGTGCCAGCAGTTACGCCGGGGCTATGGGTAGGAGACAGCCCCAGCATTTT
CASSYAGAMGRRQPQHF
>NA|NA|TRBJ1-3|TRBV6-5
TGTGCCAGCAGGCCGTCAGGCTATGGAAACACCATATATTTT
CASRPSGYGNTIYF
>NA|NA|TRBJ1-1|TRBV3-1/TRBV3-2
TGTGCCAGCAGCCAAGTTGGGTGGGGTGTCCGGACTGAAGCTTTCTTT
CASSQVGWGVRTEAFF
>NA|NA|TRBJ2-5|TRBV24-1
TGTGCCACCAGTGGGTCTCGCTGGGAAGAGACCCAGTACTTC
CATSGSRWEETQYF
>NA|NA|TRBJ1-1|TRBV6-2/TRBV6-3
TGTGCCAGCAGTTACCAGGGAGGTCCTGAAGCTTTCTTT
CASSYQGGPEAFF
>NA|NA|TRBJ2-4|TRBV6-6
TGTGCCAGCAGTTACGGGAACATTCAGTACTTC
CASSYGNIQYF
>NA|NA|TRBJ2-7|TRBV11-3
TGTGCCAGCAGCTTAGACCCTACCAGCTACGAGCAGTACTTC
CASSLDPTSYEQYF
>NA|TRBD2|TRBJ2-7|TRBV4-1
TGCGCCAGCAGCCGAGCCGGTGGCGGGGGTTCCTACGAGCAGTACTTC
CASSRAGGGGSYEQYF
>NA|TRBD1|TRBJ2-3|TRBV9
TGTGCCAGCAGCCCCGGGACAGGGACTTGGATCACAGATACGCAGTATTTT
CASSPGTGTWITDTQYF
>NA|NA|TRBJ2-3|TRBV5-4
TGTGCCAGCAGACTAGACAGCCGCACAGATACGCAGTATTTT
CASRLDSRTDTQYF
>few|TRBD1|TRBJ1-2|TRBV7-8
TGTGCCAGCAGCCGACAGGGAACAGGCTACACCTTC
CASSRQGTGYTF
>NA|NA|TRBJ2-1|TRBV1
TGCACCAGGCAGGGAGGGCTAGCGGGCTATAATGAGCAGTTCTTC
CTRQGGLAGYNEQFF
>once|NA|TRBJ1-5|TRBV9
TGTGCCAGCAGTGCCGGTGGAGGCAATCAGCCCCAGCATTTT
CASSAGGGNQPQHF
>once|TRBD1|TRBJ1-5|TRBV5-4
TGTGCCAGCAGCTTCGGGACAGGGACGGATCAGCCCCAGCATTTT
CASSFGTGTDQPQHF
>NA|TRBD2|TRBJ2-3|TRBV2
TGTGCCAGCAGTGCAGCGGCGGGGGGGCCTGTAGATACGCAGTATTTT
CASSAAAGGPVDTQYF
>many|NA|TRBJ1-6|TRBV25-1
TGTGCCAGCAGGGACCTGGGGTCACCCCTCCACTTT
CASRDLGSPLHF
>NA|NA|TRBJ1-2|TRBV7-2
TGTGCCAGCAGCAGGAGACTGGAGACTAACTATGGCTACACCTTC
CASSRRLETNYGYTF
>once|NA|TRBJ2-5|TRBV7-2
TGTGCCAGCAGCTTAACCTTGATAGAGACCCAGTACTTC
CASSLTLIETQYF
>NA|TRBD1|TRBJ1-1|TRBV3-1/TRBV3-2
TGTGCCAGCAGCCAAGAAACCGGGACAGGGGGCGTTGAAGCTTTCTTT
CASSQETGTGGVEAFF
>NA|NA|TRBJ2-1|TRBV6-5
TGTGCCAGCACCCTAGGGGTTGGGTACAATGAGCAGTTCTTC
CASTLGVGYNEQFF
>NA|NA|TRBJ1-1|TRBV12-3/TRBV12-4
TGTGCCAGCAGGCTGAACACTGAAGCTTTCTTT
CASRLNTEAFF
>NA|NA|TRBJ2-1|TRBV5-6
TGTGCCAGCAGCTTTGGCAGTTCCTACAATGAGCAGTTCTTC
CASSFGSSYNEQFF
>NA|TRBD2|TRBJ2-3|TRBV27
TGTGCCAGCAGTCCTACTAGGACTAGCACGACAGATACGCAGTATTTT
CASSPTRTSTTDTQYF
>NA|NA|TRBJ1-5|TRBV11-3
TGTGCCAGCAGCTTGACAGGTAATCAGCCCCAGCATTTT
CASSLTGNQPQHF
>NA|TRBD2|TRBJ2-3|TRBV28
TGTGCCACCGCGGGACTAGCGGAGCACCACACAGATACGCAGTATTTT
CATAGLAEHHTDTQYF
>NA|NA|TRBJ1-2|TRBV7-2
TGTGCCAGCAGCCCACAGGTCGACCCCTATGGCTACACCTTC
CASSPQVDPYGYTF
>NA|NA|TRBJ2-1|TRBV7-9
TGTGCCAGCAGCTTAACGGCTGCCAGCGGTGGTGAGCAGTTCTTC
CASSLTAASGGEQFF
>NA|NA|TRBJ1-1|TRBV3-1/TRBV3-2
TGTGCCAGCAGCCAAGCGGGAGGGAACACTGAAGCTTTCTTT
CASSQAGGNTEAFF
>NA|TRBD1|TRBJ1-1|TRBV27
TGTGCCAGCAGTCCTCCCCCCCGGGACAGGGGAGGAAGCACTGAAGCTTTCTTT
CASSPPPRDRGGSTEAFF
>NA|TRBD1|TRBJ2-7|TRBV7-3
TGTGCCAGCTCGATAAGGGGGCAACCTGGAGACGAGCAGTACTTC
CASSIRGQPGDEQYF
>NA|NA|TRBJ2-6|TRBV14
TGTGCCACAGGGTTGCCTGGGGCCAACGTCCTGACTTTC
CATGLPGANVLTF
>NA|NA|TRBJ1-5|TRBV28
TGTGCCAGCAGTCCCGTACCCCTTAATCAGCCCCAGCATTTT
CASSPVPLNQPQHF
>NA|NA|TRBJ2-3|TRBV7-3
TGTGCCAGCAGCCTATCTAGCACAGATACGCAGTATTTT
CASSLSSTDTQYF
>NA|NA|TRBJ1-4|TRBV6-1
TGTGCCAGCAGTGAATCATCGGTCCAGGGCGAATTT
CASSESSVQGEF
>NA|NA|TRBJ2-3|TRBV30
TGTGCCTGGAGCCGCGGAAGCACAGATACGCAGTATTTT
CAWSRGSTDTQYF
>NA|TRBD1|TRBJ1-1|TRBV11-3
TGTGCCAGCAGCTTACCCGGGACAGGGTGGGAGACTGAAGCTTTCTTT
CASSLPGTGWETEAFF
>NA|NA|TRBJ2-3|TRBV25-1
TGTGCCAGCAGTGAATCGGGCTTTTATACGCAGTATTTT
CASSESGFYTQYF
>NA|TRBD1|TRBJ1-5|TRBV28
TGTGCCAGCAGTCTCTACAGGGGGCTTCTGCCCCAGCATTTT
CASSLYRGLLPQHF
>NA|NA|TRBJ2-2|TRBV28
TGTGCCAGCAGTTTCGGTACTTCGGGCACCGGGGAGCTGTTTTTT
CASSFGTSGTGELFF
>once|TRBD2|TRBJ2-7|TRBV7-9
TGTGCCAGCAGCCCCGGACTAGCGGGGGGGAACTACGAGCAGTACTTC
CASSPGLAGGNYEQYF
>NA|NA|TRBJ1-1|TRBV7-9
TGTGCCAGCAGCTCCCAAGCGAACACTGAAGCTTTCTTT
CASSSQANTEAFF
>NA|NA|TRBJ2-2|TRBV24-1
TGTGCCACCAGTGATCCAGGGATTGGGGAGCTGTTTTTT
CATSDPGIGELFF
>NA|NA|TRBJ2-1|TRBV9
TGTGCCAGCAGCGTAGGCGGCGGACCCTACAATGAGCAGTTCTTC
CASSVGGGPYNEQFF